This T cell receptor (beta chain) is drawn from a study of vaccination effects on CD4 cells after COVID-19. Study-level results: Among infection- and vaccine-induced clones, marked clonal contraction occurred late after vaccination. The authors studied few convalescent patients and collected no early post-infection timepoints.

Antigen-specific CD4+ T cells were expanded (with viral peptide pools) by the ViraFEST assay ahead of sequencing. Isolation of CD4+ T cells took place after 10 to 11 days of culture. Two-dose BNT162b2 or mRNA-1273 vaccination was given to participants. Half the medium was swapped for IL-2 medium on days 3 and 7. The CDR3 contains 14 residues. The germline gives CDR1 MNHEY, CDR2 SVGAGI. V lost 4 bases, J lost 3 bases, and 10 bases lay in between. This clone was counted between two and nine times. Its target is unknown. Sequenced by immunoSEQ multiplex PCR; TCRdb stores in-frame clones only, minus some. Of roughly 32,000 clones listed, approximately 72% are singletons.

The V and J genes are TRBV6-5 and TRBJ1-3, with a tentative D call TRBD1 (6 bases). The sequence was obtained from a human donor who received a COVID-19 vaccine. This material consisted of CD4+ T cells from PBMCs cultured with HCoV-229E spike peptides, taken after COVID-19 vaccination. CDR3 protein: CASSFSGVGNTIYF. The CDR3 coding sequence is TGTGCCAGCAGTTTTTCAGGGGTTGGAAACACCATATATTTT.